The rows below give T cell receptor beta chains drawn from one sample of a study of OX40 agonist ivuxolimab in advanced cancers. This table comes from immunoSEQ multiplex PCR, and its TCRdb copy is limited to in-frame clones, with some not included. The sample shows 75,000 or so clones, less than 90% of them seen only once. Sequenced here: CD4+ or CD8+ T cells sorted from blood, sampled in a trial of the OX40 agonist ivuxolimab. All receptors derive from an adult with an advanced solid tumor such as melanoma, head and neck, liver or kidney cancer. Each CDR3 is given with its conserved first and last residue. A D gene is named only where the DNA matches it firmly. Only some rows state a clone size, as once, few, many or a class for expanded clones.

v_gene,d_gene,abundance,j_gene,CDR3aa,CDR3nt
TRBV18,NA,NA,TRBJ1-2,CASSPQTAYGYTF,TGTGCCAGCTCACCCCAGACAGCCTATGGCTACACCTTC
TRBV15,NA,NA,TRBJ2-7,CATSSWTEKAYEQYF,TGTGCCACCAGCAGTTGGACGGAAAAAGCCTACGAGCAGTACTTC
TRBV7-2,NA,NA,TRBJ1-1,CASSLNGPTEAFF,TGTGCCAGCAGCTTAAATGGGCCCACTGAAGCTTTCTTT
TRBV28,TRBD1,NA,TRBJ1-5,CASSLPPGGGWNSNQPQHF,TGTGCCAGCAGTTTACCCCCGGGAGGGGGCTGGAATAGCAATCAGCCCCAGCATTTT
TRBV9,NA,NA,TRBJ2-2,CASSSPLPGGENTGELFF,TGTGCCAGCAGCTCCCCCCTCCCCGGGGGCGAGAACACCGGGGAGCTGTTTTTT
TRBV11-3,NA,NA,TRBJ2-2,CASTFRPMNTGELFF,TGTGCCAGCACCTTCCGGCCGATGAACACCGGGGAGCTGTTTTTT
TRBV18,TRBD1,NA,TRBJ2-1,CASSPPTGVSSYNEQFF,TGTGCCAGCTCACCACCAACAGGGGTTAGCTCCTACAATGAGCAGTTCTTC
TRBV6-5,NA,NA,TRBJ2-7,CASRDVPTGRYEQYF,TGTGCCAGCAGGGACGTCCCGACAGGTCGCTACGAGCAGTACTTC
TRBV29-1,NA,NA,TRBJ2-7,CSVLGAQGPSYEQYF,TGCAGCGTTTTGGGGGCCCAGGGGCCATCCTACGAGCAGTACTTC
TRBV5-1,TRBD1,once,TRBJ1-1,CASSSRQGNTEAFF,TGCGCCAGCAGCTCCCGACAGGGGAACACTGAAGCTTTCTTT
TRBV7-2,NA,NA,TRBJ1-5,CASSLESYQPQHF,TGTGCCAGCAGCTTAGAGTCATATCAGCCCCAGCATTTT
TRBV7-2,NA,NA,TRBJ1-3,CASSTAEGLGSIYF,TGTGCCAGCAGCACCGCCGAGGGCCTGGGTTCCATATATTTT
TRBV5-5,NA,once,TRBJ1-1,CASSLRGWNTEAFF,TGTGCCAGCAGCCTCAGGGGCTGGAACACTGAAGCTTTCTTT
TRBV30,NA,NA,TRBJ1-3,CAWSPTRGAAGNTIYF,TGTGCCTGGAGCCCAACCCGAGGGGCGGCTGGCAACACCATATATTTT
TRBV7-9,TRBD2,NA,TRBJ2-1,CASSLLAGWHEQFF,TGTGCCAGCAGCTTACTAGCGGGATGGCATGAGCAGTTCTTC
TRBV9,TRBD1,NA,TRBJ2-7,CASSGGRGTGAYYEQYF,TGTGCCAGCAGCGGGGGCAGGGGGACAGGGGCTTACTACGAGCAGTACTTC
TRBV5-8,NA,NA,TRBJ1-2,CASSPDGPGYTF,TGTGCCAGCAGCCCGGACGGGCCCGGCTACACCTTC
TRBV7-2,NA,NA,TRBJ2-7,CASSLAGISYEQYF,TGTGCCAGCAGCTTAGCCGGGATTTCCTACGAGCAGTACTTC
TRBV9,NA,NA,TRBJ1-4,CASSVDGSVEKLFF,TGTGCCAGCAGCGTAGACGGCTCAGTCGAAAAACTGTTTTTT
TRBV28,TRBD1,NA,TRBJ1-4,CASRGFTGALELFF,TGTGCCAGCAGAGGATTTACAGGGGCTTTGGAACTGTTTTTT
TRBV18,TRBD1,NA,TRBJ2-7,CASSPIIISTGASYEQYF,TGTGCCAGCTCACCAATCATTATATCTACAGGGGCTTCCTACGAGCAGTACTTC
TRBV6-4,NA,NA,TRBJ2-1,CASSDSFTGWGEQFF,TGTGCCAGCAGTGACTCCTTTACGGGCTGGGGTGAGCAGTTCTTC
TRBV5-1,TRBD1,NA,TRBJ2-7,CASSWATGNEQYF,TGCGCCAGCAGCTGGGCGACAGGGAACGAGCAGTACTTC
TRBV29-1,TRBD2,few,TRBJ2-7,CSVDVAGGSYEQYF,TGCAGCGTTGACGTAGCGGGGGGTTCCTACGAGCAGTACTTC
TRBV5-8,NA,once,TRBJ2-7,CASSFRGPRSAYEQYF,TGTGCCAGCAGCTTCCGGGGTCCGCGGAGTGCCTACGAGCAGTACTTC
TRBV2,TRBD2,NA,TRBJ2-5,CASSTPPGGISETQYF,TGTGCCAGCAGTACCCCCCCGGGAGGTATCTCAGAGACCCAGTACTTC
TRBV27,NA,NA,TRBJ2-5,CASKGYQETQYF,TGTGCCAGCAAAGGGTACCAAGAGACCCAGTACTTC
TRBV2,NA,NA,TRBJ1-4,CASSDGSTTNEKLFF,TGTGCCAGCAGTGACGGCAGTACAACTAATGAAAAACTGTTTTTT
TRBV21-1,NA,NA,TRBJ2-3,CASSKLAGAYTSTDTQYF,TGTGCCAGCAGCAAGCTAGCGGGAGCTTACACTAGCACAGATACGCAGTATTTT
TRBV9,NA,NA,TRBJ1-3,CASSRSSGGENTIYF,TGTGCCAGCAGCCGCTCGAGTGGAGGAGAAAACACCATATATTTT
TRBV30,NA,NA,TRBJ1-5,CAWSVRGGVNQPQHF,TGTGCCTGGAGTGTACGTGGAGGGGTGAATCAGCCCCAGCATTTT
TRBV25-1,NA,NA,TRBJ1-1,CASSGSGWDTEAFF,TGTGCCAGCAGTGGAAGCGGATGGGACACTGAAGCTTTCTTT
TRBV6-5,NA,NA,TRBJ2-3,CASSYRPADTQYF,TGTGCCAGCAGTTACCGGCCAGCGGATACGCAGTATTTT
TRBV10-3,NA,few,TRBJ1-1,CASRMNTEAFF,TGTGCCAGCCGGATGAACACTGAAGCTTTCTTT
TRBV6-5,NA,NA,TRBJ1-5,CASNVQPQHF,TGTGCCAGCAACGTACAGCCCCAGCATTTT
TRBV25-1,TRBD1,once,TRBJ1-2,CASSEQGANYGYTF,TGTGCCAGCAGTGAACAGGGGGCAAACTATGGCTACACCTTC
TRBV5-1,TRBD1,NA,TRBJ1-3,CASSGMTGDATSSGNTIYF,TGCGCCAGCTCAGGCATGACAGGGGACGCAACGAGCTCTGGAAACACCATATATTTT
TRBV7-2,NA,NA,TRBJ2-7,CASTFGQGSYEQYF,TGTGCCAGCACCTTCGGCCAGGGATCCTACGAGCAGTACTTC
TRBV18,TRBD1,NA,TRBJ2-1,CASSPGQGYNEQFF,TGTGCCAGCTCACCGGGACAGGGCTACAATGAGCAGTTCTTC
TRBV5-6,TRBD1,NA,TRBJ2-5,CASMERGLWETQYF,TGTGCCAGCATGGAAAGGGGGCTGTGGGAGACCCAGTACTTC
TRBV6-6,NA,NA,TRBJ1-1,CASSSWGNTEAFF,TGTGCCAGCAGTTCTTGGGGAAACACTGAAGCTTTCTTT
TRBV5-6,NA,NA,TRBJ1-4,CASSPGQQTRRNEKLFF,TGTGCCAGCAGTCCCGGCCAGCAGACTCGGAGGAATGAAAAACTGTTTTTT
TRBV9,TRBD1,NA,TRBJ1-3,CASSVGGDRGSLTIYF,TGTGCCAGCAGCGTAGGGGGCGACAGGGGATCCCTCACCATATATTTT
TRBV6-5,TRBD1,NA,TRBJ1-2,CASRPGTGVNGYTF,TGTGCCAGCAGACCCGGGACAGGGGTAAATGGCTACACCTTC
TRBV9,NA,NA,TRBJ2-3,CASSAYNTDTQYF,TGTGCCAGCAGCGCCTACAACACAGATACGCAGTATTTT
TRBV20-1,NA,NA,TRBJ2-7,CSGTDSYEQYF,TGCAGCGGGACGGACTCCTACGAGCAGTACTTC
TRBV4-1,TRBD1,NA,TRBJ1-5,CASSQDEWGTGSRNQPQHF,TGCGCCAGCAGCCAAGATGAGTGGGGGACAGGGTCGCGCAATCAGCCCCAGCATTTT
TRBV5-6,TRBD1,once,TRBJ2-7,CASSSGTGAFYEQYF,TGTGCCAGCAGTTCCGGGACAGGGGCCTTCTACGAGCAGTACTTC
TRBV4-1,TRBD2,few,TRBJ2-1,CASSPEGPSGSYNEQFF,TGCGCCAGCAGCCCGGAAGGGCCTAGCGGATCTTACAATGAGCAGTTCTTC
TRBV7-9,NA,few,TRBJ1-5,CASSSTTQPQHF,TGTGCCAGCAGCTCGACCACTCAGCCCCAGCATTTT
TRBV28,NA,NA,TRBJ2-5,CASSFGARGQETQYF,TGTGCCAGCAGTTTTGGGGCGCGGGGACAAGAGACCCAGTACTTC
TRBV18,NA,few,TRBJ1-6,CASSGDGDSPLHF,TGTGCCAGCTCAGGGGACGGGGATTCACCCCTCCACTTT
TRBV10-3,TRBD2,NA,TRBJ2-5,CAIGKAGDGETQYF,TGTGCCATCGGGAAAGCGGGAGATGGGGAGACCCAGTACTTC
TRBV15,NA,few,TRBJ2-2,CATSRGSYGELFF,TGTGCCACCAGCAGAGGGTCGTACGGGGAGCTGTTTTTT
TRBV7-3,NA,NA,TRBJ2-3,CASSLTAGSPDTQYF,TGTGCCAGCAGCTTAACTGCGGGAAGCCCAGATACGCAGTATTTT